This TCR beta chain was sequenced during a study of T cell responses to AZD1222 COVID-19 vaccine. Deletions cut 0 bases from V and 5 bases from J, with 11 bases between. Germline CDR1 is SGDLS and CDR2 is YYNGEE. The CDR3 is 14 amino acids. The data were produced by immunoSEQ multiplex PCR, yet TCRdb's version contains in-frame clones alone and is incomplete. The table records over 150,000 clones, about 87% of them present only once. This clonotype was sampled from an adult in good health. This rearrangement joins TRBV9 to TRBJ1-2; tentative D call: TRBD1 (6 bases). The source was peripheral blood, collected on day 0 of AZD1222 vaccination. The CDR3 sequence: CASSVGGARYGYTF. The DNA for the CDR3 is TGTGCCAGCAGCGTAGGGGGGGCGCGTTATGGCTACACCTTC.